Each of the 11 T cell receptor beta chains below was sequenced from the same sample in a study of control samples from healthy donors and cancer patients. Some clones are missing from TCRdb's copy, which holds only in-frame ones; the method was immunoSEQ multiplex PCR. The table has 150,000 to 160,000 clones, over 90% seen once. Material for sequencing was blood. Receptor source: a man aged 45-65 years in good health.

The V gene is TRBV9, the J gene TRBJ2-6; 9 nucleotides agree with TRBD1. This CDR3 is built from 19 residues. Germline lookup yields CDR1 SGDLS and CDR2 YYNGEE. Unmatched junction bases numbered 10, after V lost 3 bases and J lost 0 bases. The CDR3 loop reads CASSGKGGQGGSGANVLTF. DNA of the CDR3: TGTGCCAGCAGCGGCAAGGGGGGACAGGGAGGCTCTGGGGCCAACGTCCTGACTTTC.

The V call is TRBV18, the J call TRBJ2-1, with 7 bases fitting TRBD1. V lost 4 bases and J lost 0; bases outside the gene matches: 12. CDR1 and CDR2 from the germline V gene are KGHSH and LQKENI. The length of the CDR3 is 18 residues. The CDR3 region is CASSLLSGTESSYNEQFF. The DNA of the CDR3 is TGTGCCAGCTCACTCCTTTCCGGGACAGAGAGCTCCTACAATGAGCAGTTCTTC.

This clone was counted a single time. The CDR3 coding sequence is TGCGCCAGCAGCTTGGGGGCTGGTGATGCGGGAGAGACCCAGTACTTC. Its protein is CASSLGAGDAGETQYF. This rearrangement joins TRBV5-1 to TRBJ2-5, with a weak D call TRBD2 (5 bases). This CDR3 contains 16 residues. V dropped 0 bases and J dropped 4 bases, with 16 bases sitting between them. The V gene's germline CDR1 is SGHRS and CDR2 YFSETQ.

The rearrangement uses TRBV5-1 and TRBJ2-7, with 12 positions matching TRBD1. The J segment lost 6 bases and the V segment lost 2 bases, leaving 9 bases of the junction unmatched. This CDR3 has 16 residues. Germline V gene lookup returns CDR1 SGHRS and CDR2 YFSETQ. This CDR3 is CASSLLLGTGGGEQYF. Here the CDR3 DNA reads TGCGCCAGCAGCTTATTACTCGGGACAGGGGGCGGCGAGCAGTACTTC.

This clone was seen only once. The chain couples TRBV27 to TRBJ1-4, with a tentative D call TRBD1 (6 bases). The V end was cut by 5 bases, the J end by 7 bases, with 20 bases between. CDR1 is MNHEY and CDR2 is SMNVEV in the germline V gene (reference sequence). The CDR3 has 16 amino acids. CDR3 region: CASSLKGWGQSEKLFF. Written as DNA, the CDR3 is TGTGCCAGCAGTCTCAAAGGTTGGGGGCAGAGTGAAAAACTGTTTTTT.

This rearrangement joins TRBV3-1 (or the pseudogene TRBV3-2) to TRBJ2-1, with TRBD1 matching over 7 bases. The CDR3 loop spans 15 amino acids. The germline gives CDR1 LGHDT, CDR2 YNNKEL (reference sequence). V gave up 6 bases and J gave up 1 base; unmatched junction bases: 6. CDR3 residues: CASRRQGGSYNEQFF. CDR3 bases: TGTGCCAGCAGACGACAGGGTGGATCCTACAATGAGCAGTTCTTC.

The V gene is TRBV28, the J gene TRBJ2-7, with 9 bases fitting TRBD1. V shed 5 bases, J shed 5 bases, and the junction held 10 bases outside the gene matches. Germline V lookup: CDR1 MDHEN, CDR2 SYDVKM. The length of the CDR3 is 15 residues. CDR3 sequence (DNA): TGTGCCAGCAGTAACCCGGGACAGGGTTTCAACGAGCAGTACTTC. It translates to CASSNPGQGFNEQYF.

V usage is TRBV9 and J usage is TRBJ2-7; 13 nucleotides line up with TRBD2. Germline assignment: CDR1 SGDLS and CDR2 YYNGEE. V dropped 3 bases and J dropped 2; count of bases not matched to a gene: 2. CDR3 length: 15 residues. CDR3 sequence: CASSAGTSGAYEQYF. The DNA of the CDR3 is TGTGCCAGCAGCGCGGGGACTAGCGGGGCCTACGAGCAGTACTTC.

This clone was found a few times. The J gene is TRBJ1-5, the V gene TRBV7-2; D is uncertain. CDR3 length equals 13 residues. Per germline, CDR1 SGHTA and CDR2 FQGNSA. V was shortened by 2 bases and J by 5 bases, with 7 bases between the two germline ends. CDR3 coding DNA: TGTGCCAGCAGCTTAAGGGCGGATCAGCCCCAGCATTTT. This gives the protein CASSLRADQPQHF.

The chain couples TRBV28 to TRBJ2-1; possibly TRBD2 for D (6 bases). With 6 bases removed from V and 0 bases from J, the gap between germline ends came to 12 bases. CDR1 MDHEN and CDR2 SYDVKM come from the germline V gene. The length of the CDR3 is 15 residues. DNA for the CDR3: TGTGCCAGCAGCACCGGACTAAGCTCCTACAATGAGCAGTTCTTC. Translation: CASSTGLSSYNEQFF.

This chain joins TRBV19 and TRBJ2-1; 8 bases align to TRBD1. The V and J ends lost 4 bases and 7 bases, in that order; junction bases with no gene match: 3. The CDR3 runs 13 residues. CDR1 is LNHDA and CDR2 is SQIVND in the germline V gene (reference sequence). CDR3 protein: CASSRRQGNEQFF. CDR3 DNA sequence: TGTGCCAGTAGTAGGCGACAGGGGAATGAGCAGTTCTTC.